These T cell receptor beta chains were read from a single sample in a study of OX40 agonist ivuxolimab in advanced cancers. Sequencing used immunoSEQ multiplex PCR; TCRdb keeps in-frame clones, though not all of them. The sample shows around 75,000 clones, 80% to 90% of them seen only once. Sequenced material: CD4+ or CD8+ T cells sorted from blood, taken in a trial of the OX40 agonist ivuxolimab. Receptors were obtained from an adult with an advanced solid tumor such as melanoma, head and neck, liver or kidney cancer. Each CDR3 is given with its conserved first and last residue. Fields, in order: CDR3 length, J gene, D gene, V gene, clone size, CDR3 DNA, CDR3 protein. D genes are given only for firm matches. Rows may omit the clone size; those that give it use once, few, many or a size class.

13 TRBJ2-7 - TRBV5-1 - TGCGCCAGCAGCCCGGAGGCGGCCCACGAGCAGTACTTC CASSPEAAHEQYF
13 TRBJ1-5 TRBD1 TRBV11-2 - TGTGCCACCAGCGGCCAGGGGGGGCAGCCCCAGCATTTT CATSGQGGQPQHF
14 TRBJ1-2 - TRBV21-1 few TGTGCCAGCAGCAAAGAGGACACCGTCTATGGCTACACCTTC CASSKEDTVYGYTF
14 TRBJ2-5 TRBD2 TRBV7-2 - TGTGCCAGCAGTCCCGCCGGGCGGGGGGAGACCCAGTACTTC CASSPAGRGETQYF
15 TRBJ1-1 - TRBV7-2 few TGTGCCAGCAGCTTAGGGACAGCGGGAGGCACTGAAGCTTTCTTT CASSLGTAGGTEAFF
15 TRBJ1-3 - TRBV10-3 - TGTGCCATCACGCGGGACTCGAGCTCTGGAAACACCATATATTTT CAITRDSSSGNTIYF
14 TRBJ2-7 TRBD2 TRBV4-1 - TGCGCCAGCAGCCAGTTGGGTTCGGGGGGCGAGCAGTACTTC CASSQLGSGGEQYF
16 TRBJ2-6 - TRBV5-4 - TGTGCCAGCAGTCCAACCAGGGGCTCTGGGGCCAACGTCCTGACTTTC CASSPTRGSGANVLTF
13 TRBJ1-1 - TRBV19 once TGTGCCAGTAGTATAGCCCCGGGAGACCAAGCTTTCTTT CASSIAPGDQAFF
13 TRBJ1-5 - TRBV6-1 - TGTGCCAGCAGTGAAGGACCAGGACAGCCCCAGCATTTT CASSEGPGQPQHF
12 TRBJ2-1 - TRBV18 - TGTGCCAGCTCACCGGTGGACAATGAGCAGTTCTTC CASSPVDNEQFF
17 TRBJ2-2 TRBD1 TRBV14 - TGTGCCAGCAGCCGGAACCGGGACAGGGCTATCACCGGGGAGCTGTTTTTT CASSRNRDRAITGELFF
15 TRBJ2-5 - TRBV5-1 - TGCGCCAGCAGCTTGGAACGGGGAACCCAAGAGACCCAGTACTTC CASSLERGTQETQYF
17 TRBJ1-2 - TRBV5-1 - TGCGCCAGCAGCCCATGGATTAGAGAGACAGTGAACTATGGCTACACCTTC CASSPWIRETVNYGYTF
15 TRBJ2-6 - TRBV5-1 - TGCGCCAGCAGCTTGATGGAGCCTGGGGCCAACGTCCTGACTTTC CASSLMEPGANVLTF
11 TRBJ2-7 - TRBV6-1 - TGTGCCAGCAGTGATCGTTACGAGCAGTACTTC CASSDRYEQYF
15 TRBJ1-4 - TRBV7-2 - TGTGCCAGCAGCTTAGTGGCCAGAGTGGATGAAAAACTGTTTTTT CASSLVARVDEKLFF
12 TRBJ1-1 - TRBV10-3 - TGTGCCATAAGACAGGAGGACACTGAAGCTTTCTTT CAIRQEDTEAFF
18 TRBJ2-2 TRBD2 TRBV25-1 once TGTGCCAGCAATGGACTAGCGGGGAGACCTGGGGGAACCGGGGAGCTGTTTTTT CASNGLAGRPGGTGELFF
13 TRBJ2-7 - TRBV5-1 once TGCGCCAGCAGCTTGAGGGCAGGGAGTGAGCAGTACTTC CASSLRAGSEQYF
16 TRBJ2-3 TRBD2 TRBV5-1 - TGCGCCAGCAGCCGAGGGCCGGGGGGGACGACAGATACGCAGTATTTT CASSRGPGGTTDTQYF
15 TRBJ1-1 - TRBV5-1 - TGCGCCAGCAGCTCGCAGGGACGGGGGAACACTGAAGCTTTCTTT CASSSQGRGNTEAFF
15 TRBJ1-3 TRBD1 TRBV18 once TGTGCCAGCTCATCGGGACAGGGCTTAGGAAACACCATATATTTT CASSSGQGLGNTIYF
16 TRBJ2-2 - TRBV2 - TGTGCCAGCAGCTTCATTGGGTCCGGGAGCACCGGGGAGCTGTTTTTT CASSFIGSGSTGELFF
16 TRBJ2-6 - TRBV10-1 - TGCGCCAGCAGTGAGTCCTCAGGCTCTGGGGCCAACGTCCTGACTTTC CASSESSGSGANVLTF
13 TRBJ2-2 - TRBV6-4 - TGTGCCAGCAGCGAGGGGTACACTGGGGAGCTGTTTTTT CASSEGYTGELFF
15 TRBJ2-7 - TRBV29-1 - TGCAGCGCCGCAACCCCCTCGGGGGCGGCCTACGAGCAGTACTTC CSAATPSGAAYEQYF
16 TRBJ2-3 - TRBV5-1 - TGCGCCAGCAGCCAATCCGGTCGCCGGAACACAGATACGCAGTATTTT CASSQSGRRNTDTQYF